A single sample gave rise to the 21 T cell receptor beta chains below, sequenced in a study of monozygotic twins with inflammatory bowel disease. TCRdb re-called the 5' RACE reads and gives one entry per CDR3 protein, without DNA. This sample's table has about 380,000 distinct CDR3 sequences. The material sequenced was blood. These receptors originate from a human donor with ulcerative colitis or Crohn's disease, or a healthy co-twin of an affected twin (not recorded which).

The chain combines TRBV11-1 with TRBJ2-3; TCRdb's assignment of TRBD1 cannot be checked, as there is no DNA. Germline CDR1 is SGHAT and CDR2 is FQDESV (reference sequence). There are 18 residues in the CDR3. The CDR3 region is CASSLELLYSGNTDTQYF.

This rearrangement joins TRBV20-1 to TRBJ2-1; TCRdb's D call of TRBD1 is untestable without DNA. There are 18 residues in the CDR3. Looked up from germline, CDR1 is DFQATT and CDR2 is SNEGSKA (reference sequence). CDR3 region: CSARDWGIPSASYNEQFF.

The chain is built from TRBV20-1 and TRBJ2-3. The CDR3 extends over 11 amino acids. Germline-derived CDR1 and CDR2 are DFQATT and SNEGSKA (reference sequence). This CDR3 reads CSARQEDTQYF.

The V call is TRBV7-2, the J call TRBJ1-2; the D gene TCRdb calls, TRBD1, cannot be checked with no DNA. The CDR3 is 14 residues long. Germline V gene lookup returns CDR1 SGHTA and CDR2 FQGNSA. CDR3 in amino acids: CASSLDRPSSGYTF.

The chain joins TRBV12-3 or TRBV12-4 to TRBJ2-3. The CDR3 has 13 amino acids. CDR3 residues: CASSSSEADTQYF.

V and J are TRBV4-3 and TRBJ2-7; TCRdb gives TRBD2 as the D gene, but with no DNA this cannot be confirmed. This CDR3 contains 15 residues. Germline V gene data show CDR1 as LGHNA and CDR2 as YSLEER. CDR3 region: CASSQSAGEYYEQYF.

The chain uses TRBV6-2 or TRBV6-3 and TRBJ2-7; TCRdb proposes TRBD1, but this gene call is untestable without DNA. The CDR3 runs to 14 residues. Germline CDR1 reads MNHEY; CDR2 reads SVGEGT. This CDR3 is CASSYPDRFPEQYF.

The V call is TRBV20-1, the J call TRBJ1-5. Per the germline V gene, CDR1 is DFQATT and CDR2 is SNEGSKA (reference sequence). The CDR3 loop spans 16 amino acids. The CDR3 here is CSASPKPPRSNQPQHF.

The gene calls are TRBV4-1 and TRBJ2-2; the TCRdb call, TRBD1, lacks DNA for checking. Germline CDR1 and CDR2: MGHRA and YSYEKL. This CDR3 spans 16 amino acids. The CDR3 sequence: CASSQEGTGLGGELFF.

The chain joins TRBV7-9 to TRBJ2-1; absent DNA, TCRdb's TRBD1 call cannot be checked. The CDR3 sequence is 15 residues long. Germline lookup yields CDR1 SEHNR and CDR2 FQNEAQ (reference sequence). CDR3 residues: CASSIRESSYNEQFF.

The chain has TRBV4-1 and TRBJ1-5; the TCRdb call, TRBD1, lacks DNA for checking. The length of the CDR3 is 16 residues. Per the germline V gene, CDR1 is MGHRA and CDR2 is YSYEKL. The CDR3 sequence: CASSPQGQLSNQPQHF.

The chain employs TRBV6-1 and TRBJ1-6; TCRdb reports TRBD1, a call that lacks DNA to check it against. The CDR3 has 15 residues. CDR1 and CDR2 from the germline V gene are MNHNS and SASEGT. CDR3: CASTYRDRENSPLHF.

V is TRBV4-3 and J is TRBJ2-7; TCRdb calls TRBD1, which cannot be checked without DNA. Germline CDR1 LGHNA, CDR2 YSLEER. The length of the CDR3 is 16 residues. CDR3 region: CASSQDPRGVTYEQYF.

This chain uses TRBV29-1 with TRBJ2-7; checking the TCRdb D call of TRBD2 is not possible without DNA. The CDR3 runs to 12 residues. CDR1 and CDR2 from the germline V gene are SQVTM and ANQGSEA. CDR3 loop: CSVALLGYEQYF.

The chain joins TRBV2 to TRBJ2-2; the TCRdb call, TRBD1, lacks DNA for checking. The germline V gene encodes CDR1 SNHLY and CDR2 FYNNEI. The CDR3 runs to 13 residues. CDR3 amino acids: CASSDQGTGELFF. The full variable domain, with the rest looked up from reference TRBV2 and TRBJ2-2, is EPEVTQTPSHQVTQMGQEVILRCVPISNHLYFYWYRQILGQKVEFLVSFYNNEISEKSEIFDDQFSVERPDGSNFTLKIRSTKLEDSAMYFCASSDQGTGELFFGEGSRLTVL.

V and J are TRBV5-1 and TRBJ2-7; TCRdb indicates TRBD1, and absent DNA this call remains unverified. From germline, CDR1 is SGHRS and CDR2 YFSETQ. This CDR3 contains 13 residues. The CDR3 protein is CASSRGTPWEQYF.

V gene TRBV4-3 combines with J gene TRBJ2-1; lacking DNA, the TRBD2 call made by TCRdb goes unchecked. Germline V gene lookup returns CDR1 LGHNA and CDR2 YSLEER. The CDR3 length is 15 residues. The CDR3 sequence: CASSQVRGAYNEQFF.

The rearrangement uses TRBV5-1 and TRBJ2-7; absent DNA, TCRdb's TRBD1 call cannot be checked. The CDR3 loop spans 14 amino acids. Germline assignment: CDR1 SGHRS and CDR2 YFSETQ. CDR3 region: CASSLTGFYYEQYF.

J is TRBJ2-6 and V is TRBV12-3 or TRBV12-4; TCRdb's D call of TRBD1 is untestable without DNA. The CDR3 is 17 amino acids. Here the CDR3 reads CASSPGPGLSGANVLTF.

The rearrangement joins TRBV7-9 to TRBJ2-1; TCRdb reports TRBD1, a call that lacks DNA to check it against. Looked up from germline, CDR1 is SEHNR and CDR2 is FQNEAQ (reference sequence). CDR3 length: 17 amino acids. The CDR3 spells CASSFPLTGGTYNEQFF.

The chain couples TRBV23-1 to TRBJ1-5; TCRdb names TRBD1, which stays unverified in the absence of DNA. TRBV23-1 is marked as an open reading frame, function uncertain. The CDR3 has 14 residues. CDR3 residues: CASSHQGFHQPQHF.